Listed below are T cell receptor beta chains from one sample, sequenced in a study of blood T cells in healthy people across ages. TCRdb reprocessed the 5' RACE reads via MiXCR and lists one record per CDR3 protein. The table shows 1.4 million or so distinct CDR3 sequences, with less than 45% occurring only once. The sequenced sample consisted of blood. These receptor sequences come from a woman in her late teens or twenties in good health. CDR3s include the opening cysteine and the closing phenylalanine or tryptophan. D genes are given only for firm matches. Only part of the rows carry a size: once, few, many, or a class if the clone is expanded.

v_call	d_call	j_call	clone_size	cdr3_aa	cdr3_nt
TRBV7-2	TRBD2	TRBJ2-1	-	CASSLGLASGEQFF	TGTGCCAGCAGCTTAGGCTTGGCTAGCGGGGAGCAGTTCTTC
TRBV10-2	-	TRBJ2-3	-	CASSESIKLANTDTQYF	TGCGCCAGCAGTGAGTCGATAAAACTCGCGAACACAGATACGCAGTATTTT
TRBV13	TRBD1	TRBJ1-2	-	CASSLVVLMDRASYGYTF	TGTGCCAGCAGCTTAGTGGTTTTAATGGACAGGGCCTCGTATGGCTACACCTTC
TRBV20-1	-	TRBJ2-1	-	CSASAGVSYNEQFF	TGCAGTGCTTCAGCGGGTGTCTCCTACAATGAGCAGTTCTTC
TRBV20-1	TRBD1	TRBJ2-2	-	CSARDGQGDTGELFF	TGCAGTGCTAGAGACGGACAGGGCGACACCGGAGAGCTGTTTTTT
TRBV20-1	TRBD2	TRBJ2-3	few	CSAKRDRDTQYF	TGCAGTGCTAAGCGGGATCGAGATACGCAGTATTTT
TRBV9	TRBD1	TRBJ2-1	-	CASSRRDSPDNEQFF	TGTGCCAGCAGCAGACGGGACAGCCCCGACAATGAGCAGTTCTTC
TRBV29-1	-	TRBJ1-2	many	CSVGAGDGYTF	TGCAGCGTCGGCGCGGGGGATGGCTACACCTTC
TRBV11-2	-	TRBJ2-7	-	CASSFSYPSSYNEQYF	TGTGCCAGCAGCTTCAGTTACCCGAGCTCCTACAATGAGCAGTACTTC
TRBV29-1	-	TRBJ2-7	few	CSVGQNPYEQYF	TGCAGCGTAGGACAGAACCCATACGAGCAGTACTTC
TRBV10-3	-	TRBJ1-1	once	CAISELLAVEAFF	TGTGCCATCAGTGAGCTTCTGGCAGTTGAAGCTTTCTTT
TRBV6-5	-	TRBJ2-3	-	CASLGGGTQYF	TGTGCCAGCCTGGGAGGCGGTACGCAGTATTTT
TRBV20-1	TRBD2	TRBJ2-7	-	CSARASGFYEQYF	TGCAGTGCTAGGGCTAGCGGGTTCTACGAGCAGTACTTC
TRBV9	TRBD1	TRBJ1-6	-	CASSAGTGTYNSPLHF	TGTGCCAGCAGCGCCGGGACAGGGACCTATAATTCACCCCTCCACTTT
TRBV28	-	TRBJ2-7	many	CASNNPRGKGHEQYF	TGTGCCAGCAACAATCCTAGGGGGAAAGGCCACGAGCAGTACTTC
TRBV7-3	TRBD1	TRBJ2-1	-	CASSSGTGRNNEQFF	TGTGCCAGCAGCTCGGGGACAGGGAGGAACAATGAGCAGTTCTTC
TRBV5-1	-	TRBJ1-1	-	CASSFSQTNTEAFF	TGCGCCAGCAGCTTCAGTCAGACGAACACTGAAGCTTTCTTT
TRBV5-6	-	TRBJ1-2	-	CASSLRLGNGYTF	TGTGCCAGCAGCTTGAGGTTGGGAAATGGCTACACCTTC
TRBV6-5	TRBD1	TRBJ2-7	-	CAGGSTGTYEQYF	TGTGCCGGGGGCTCGACAGGGACCTACGAGCAGTACTTC
TRBV18	TRBD2	TRBJ2-7	-	CASADLAGGIYEQYF	TGTGCCAGCGCCGACCTAGCGGGGGGCATCTACGAGCAGTACTTC
TRBV6-5	TRBD2	TRBJ2-1	-	CASSYLLAGGPNEQFF	TGTGCCAGCAGTTACCTACTAGCGGGGGGGCCTAATGAGCAGTTCTTC
TRBV4-1	-	TRBJ2-3	few	CASSQSPTTGTDTQYF	TGCGCCAGCAGCCAAAGCCCAACGACCGGCACAGATACGCAGTATTTT
TRBV3-1	TRBD2	TRBJ2-7	many	CASSHRLAEKSSYNEQYF	TGTGCCAGCAGCCATAGGCTAGCGGAGAAGAGCTCCTACAATGAGCAGTACTTC
TRBV7-2	-	TRBJ1-2	-	CTSSLKGTSYGYTF	TGTACCAGCAGCTTAAAGGGGACAAGCTATGGCTACACCTTC
TRBV5-1	TRBD2	TRBJ2-1	many	CASMGPTSGRYNEQFF	TGCGCCAGCATGGGACCGACTAGCGGGAGATACAATGAGCAGTTCTTC
TRBV5-1	-	TRBJ1-2	few	CASSWAGDNYGYTF	TGCGCCAGCAGCTGGGCGGGAGATAACTATGGCTACACCTTC
TRBV20-1	TRBD2	TRBJ2-7	-	CSASHSAGGTYEQYF	TGCAGTGCTAGTCACTCGGCGGGAGGCACCTACGAGCAGTACTTC
TRBV6-2/TRBV6-3	-	TRBJ2-1	-	CASTSDGYNEQFF	TGTGCCAGCACCTCGGACGGATACAATGAGCAGTTCTTC
TRBV9	-	TRBJ2-3	-	CASSVQDRLTEDTQYF	TGTGCCAGCAGCGTTCAGGATCGGTTGACGGAGGATACGCAGTATTTT
TRBV7-2	TRBD2	TRBJ2-4	-	CASSSQGASGGQYF	TGTGCCAGCAGTTCGCAGGGAGCTAGCGGGGGTCAGTACTTC
TRBV2	TRBD1	TRBJ1-5	few	CASSEGTGNQPQHF	TGTGCCAGCAGTGAGGGGACAGGTAATCAGCCCCAGCATTTT
TRBV11-2	-	TRBJ1-1	-	CASNRWGGVKAFF	TGTGCCAGCAACCGGTGGGGGGGCGTCAAAGCTTTCTTT
TRBV9	TRBD2	TRBJ2-2	-	CASSDIPSGLAGVTGELFF	TGTGCCAGCAGCGATATACCATCTGGACTAGCGGGAGTCACCGGGGAGCTGTTTTTT
TRBV20-1	-	TRBJ2-5	-	CSAGLRRGIQETQYF	TGCAGTGCTGGGCTTCGCAGGGGAATCCAAGAGACCCAGTACTTC
TRBV12-3/TRBV12-4	-	TRBJ2-1	-	CASSFGGDNNEQFF	TGTGCCAGCAGTTTCGGAGGGGATAACAATGAGCAGTTCTTC
TRBV9	TRBD2	TRBJ2-7	-	CASKLGGRAYEQYF	TGTGCCAGCAAACTTGGTGGGAGGGCCTACGAGCAGTACTTC
TRBV20-1	TRBD1	TRBJ2-7	once	CSASADRIFYEQYF	TGCAGTGCTAGTGCGGACAGGATCTTCTACGAGCAGTACTTC
TRBV5-1	TRBD1	TRBJ2-5	-	CASSLDSRTGAFYNEQYF	TGCGCCAGCAGCCTCGATTCCAGGACAGGGGCCTTCTACAATGAGCAGTACTTC
TRBV3-1	-	TRBJ2-7	-	CASSNQGSSYEQYF	TGTGCCAGCAGCAACCAGGGGAGCTCCTACGAGCAGTACTTC
TRBV4-2	-	TRBJ2-3	-	CASSQDLVGHTGTDTQYF	TGTGCCAGCAGCCAAGATCTGGTGGGCCACACCGGCACAGATACGCAGTATTTT
TRBV28	-	TRBJ1-1	few	CASSLTQEGRTEAFF	TGTGCCAGCAGCCTAACACAAGAGGGGCGGACTGAAGCTTTCTTT
TRBV5-1	TRBD1	TRBJ2-5	-	CASSKGQGLNNEQYF	TGCGCCAGCAGCAAGGGACAGGGCCTTAACAATGAGCAGTACTTC
TRBV4-1	-	TRBJ1-2	-	CASSPEGYPQGRGYTF	TGCGCCAGCAGCCCAGAAGGGTATCCTCAAGGCAGGGGCTACACCTTC
TRBV12-3/TRBV12-4	TRBD1	TRBJ2-7	few	CASSPGQGLEQYF	TGTGCCAGCAGTCCCGGACAGGGTCTCGAGCAGTACTTC
TRBV20-1	TRBD1	TRBJ1-4	-	CSASVPGQGTEKLFF	TGCAGTGCTAGCGTACCGGGACAGGGGACCGAAAAACTGTTTTTT
TRBV20-1	TRBD2	TRBJ2-1	-	CSTKIAGWNEQFF	TGCAGTACCAAAATAGCGGGGTGGAATGAGCAGTTCTTC
TRBV4-3	-	TRBJ2-1	-	CASSQDMVPEQFF	TGCGCCAGCAGCCAAGACATGGTGCCTGAGCAGTTCTTC
TRBV4-3	-	TRBJ2-1	-	CASSHGPNEQFF	TGCGCCAGCAGCCACGGCCCGAATGAGCAGTTCTTC
TRBV20-1	TRBD1	TRBJ1-2	-	CSAADRGYYGYTF	TGCAGTGCTGCGGACAGGGGATACTATGGCTACACCTTC
TRBV6-2/TRBV6-3	-	TRBJ2-7	many	CASSYPFYEQYF	TGTGCCAGCAGTTACCCCTTTTACGAGCAGTACTTC
TRBV6-2/TRBV6-3	-	TRBJ1-2	few	CASRSWDYGYTF	TGTGCCAGCAGAAGCTGGGACTATGGCTACACCTTC
TRBV28	-	TRBJ2-5	few	CASTRTVRVEETQYF	TGTGCCAGCACTCGGACAGTGAGGGTCGAGGAGACCCAGTACTTC
TRBV27	TRBD2	TRBJ2-7	few	CASSFRGYLAGGRLTYEQYF	TGTGCCAGCAGTTTCAGGGGGTATCTAGCGGGGGGCCGGCTAACCTACGAGCAGTACTTC
TRBV12-3/TRBV12-4	-	TRBJ1-6	-	CASRAFSSYNSPLHF	TGTGCCAGCAGGGCTTTTAGCTCCTATAATTCACCCCTCCACTTT
TRBV28	-	TRBJ2-3	few	CASSIPGTSRQYF	TGTGCCAGCAGTATCCCGGGGACTTCGAGGCAGTATTTT
TRBV6-2/TRBV6-3	-	TRBJ2-1	-	CASRTGGTGWIEQFF	TGTGCCAGCAGGACGGGGGGGACAGGGTGGATTGAGCAGTTCTTC
TRBV15	TRBD2	TRBJ2-3	few	CATSRDILAGADTQYF	TGTGCCACCAGCAGAGATATACTAGCGGGAGCAGATACGCAGTATTTT
TRBV29-1	TRBD2	TRBJ2-3	once	CSVSSGVGDTQYF	TGCAGCGTCTCTAGCGGGGTCGGCGATACGCAGTATTTT
TRBV4-3	-	TRBJ1-2	-	CASSQESQGPGYTF	TGCGCCAGCAGCCAAGAATCTCAGGGGCCTGGCTACACCTTC